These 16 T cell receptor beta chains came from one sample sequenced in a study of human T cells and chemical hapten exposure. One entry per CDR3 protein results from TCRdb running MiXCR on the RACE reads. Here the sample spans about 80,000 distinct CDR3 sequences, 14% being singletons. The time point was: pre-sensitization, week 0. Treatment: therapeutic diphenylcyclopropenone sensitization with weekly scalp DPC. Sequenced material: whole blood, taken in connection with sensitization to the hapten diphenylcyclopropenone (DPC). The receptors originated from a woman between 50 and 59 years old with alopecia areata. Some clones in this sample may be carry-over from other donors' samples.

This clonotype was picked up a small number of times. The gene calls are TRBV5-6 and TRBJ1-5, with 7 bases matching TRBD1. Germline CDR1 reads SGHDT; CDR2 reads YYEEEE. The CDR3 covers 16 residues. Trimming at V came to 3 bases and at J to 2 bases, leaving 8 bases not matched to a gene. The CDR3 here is CASSSTGRVRNQPQHF. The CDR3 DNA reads TGTGCCAGCAGCTCGACAGGGAGGGTACGCAATCAGCCCCAGCATTTT.

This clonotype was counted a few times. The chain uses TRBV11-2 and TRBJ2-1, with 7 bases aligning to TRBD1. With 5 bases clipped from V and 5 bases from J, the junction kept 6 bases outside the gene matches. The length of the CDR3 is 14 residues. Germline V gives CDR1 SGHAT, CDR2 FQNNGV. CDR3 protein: CASSRRGRDNEQFF. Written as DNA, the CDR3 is TGTGCCAGCAGCCGAAGGGGGCGCGACAATGAGCAGTTCTTC.

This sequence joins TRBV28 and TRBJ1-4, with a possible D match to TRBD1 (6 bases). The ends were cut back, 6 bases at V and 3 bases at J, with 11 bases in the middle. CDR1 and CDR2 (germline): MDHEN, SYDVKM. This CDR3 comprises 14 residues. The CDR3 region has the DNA TGTGCCAGCAGAGACAGGAGACCTAATGAAAAACTGTTTTTT. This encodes CASRDRRPNEKLFF.

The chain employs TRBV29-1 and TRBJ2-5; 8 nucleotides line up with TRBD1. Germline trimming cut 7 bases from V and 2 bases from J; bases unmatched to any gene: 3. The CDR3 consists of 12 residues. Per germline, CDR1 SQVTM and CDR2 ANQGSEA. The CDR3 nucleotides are TGCAGCGCTTGGGACAGGCAAGAGACCCAGTACTTC. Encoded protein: CSAWDRQETQYF. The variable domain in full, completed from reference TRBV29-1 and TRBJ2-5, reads SAVISQKPSRDICQRGTSLTIQCQVDSQVTMMFWYRQQPGQSLTLIATANQGSEATYESGFVIDKFPISRPNLTFSTLTVSNMSPEDSSIYLCSAWDRQETQYFGPGTRLLVL.

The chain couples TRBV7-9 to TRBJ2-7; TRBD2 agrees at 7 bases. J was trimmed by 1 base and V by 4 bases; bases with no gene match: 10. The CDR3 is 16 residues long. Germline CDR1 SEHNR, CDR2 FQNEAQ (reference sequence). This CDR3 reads CASSSVGGGSSYEQYF. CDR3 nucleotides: TGTGCCAGCAGCTCGGTGGGAGGCGGGAGTTCCTACGAGCAGTACTTC.

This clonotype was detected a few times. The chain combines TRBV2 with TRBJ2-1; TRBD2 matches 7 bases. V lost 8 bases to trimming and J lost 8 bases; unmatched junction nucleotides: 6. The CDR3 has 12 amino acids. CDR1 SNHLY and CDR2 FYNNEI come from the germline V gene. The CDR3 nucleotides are TGTGCCAGCGGTGCGGGAGTCTATGAGCAGTTCTTC. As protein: CASGAGVYEQFF.

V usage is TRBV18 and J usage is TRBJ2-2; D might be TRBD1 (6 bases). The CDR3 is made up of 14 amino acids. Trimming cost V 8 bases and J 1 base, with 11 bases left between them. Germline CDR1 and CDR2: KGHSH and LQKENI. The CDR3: CASTGQKNTGELFF. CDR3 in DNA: TGTGCCAGCACTGGACAGAAGAACACCGGGGAGCTGTTTTTT.

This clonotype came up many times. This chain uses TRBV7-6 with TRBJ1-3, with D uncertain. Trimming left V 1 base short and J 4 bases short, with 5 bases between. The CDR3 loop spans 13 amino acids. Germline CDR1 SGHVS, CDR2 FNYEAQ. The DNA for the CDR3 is TGTGCCAGCAGCTTAGATGACGGAAACACCATATATTTT. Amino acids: CASSLDDGNTIYF.

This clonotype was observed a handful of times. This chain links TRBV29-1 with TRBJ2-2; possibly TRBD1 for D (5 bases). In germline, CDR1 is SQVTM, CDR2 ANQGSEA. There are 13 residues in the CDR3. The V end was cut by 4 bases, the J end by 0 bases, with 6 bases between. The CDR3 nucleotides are TGCAGCGTTGGGACATCGAACACCGGGGAGCTGTTTTTT. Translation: CSVGTSNTGELFF.

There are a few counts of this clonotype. CDR3 in DNA: TGTGCCAGCGGGACAGGGGGTATTCCCGGGGAGCTGTTTTTT. As protein: CASGTGGIPGELFF. V is TRBV28 and J is TRBJ2-2, with 11 bases matching TRBD1. J was trimmed by 6 bases and V by 8 bases; bases with no gene match: 5. This CDR3 spans 14 amino acids. Germline V gene data show CDR1 as MDHEN and CDR2 as SYDVKM.

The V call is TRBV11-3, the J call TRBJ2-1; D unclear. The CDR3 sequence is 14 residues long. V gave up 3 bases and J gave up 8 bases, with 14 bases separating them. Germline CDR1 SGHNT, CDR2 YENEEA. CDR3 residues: CASSFGGKGYEQFF. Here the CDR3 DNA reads TGTGCCAGCAGCTTTGGCGGAAAAGGGTATGAGCAGTTCTTC.

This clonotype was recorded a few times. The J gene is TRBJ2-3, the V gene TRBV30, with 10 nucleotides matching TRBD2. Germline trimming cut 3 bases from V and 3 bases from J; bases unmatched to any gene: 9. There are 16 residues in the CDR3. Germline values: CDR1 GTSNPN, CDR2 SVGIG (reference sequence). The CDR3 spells CAWSLAGGGRTDTQYF. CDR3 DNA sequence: TGTGCCTGGAGCTTAGCGGGGGGCGGGAGGACAGATACGCAGTATTTT.

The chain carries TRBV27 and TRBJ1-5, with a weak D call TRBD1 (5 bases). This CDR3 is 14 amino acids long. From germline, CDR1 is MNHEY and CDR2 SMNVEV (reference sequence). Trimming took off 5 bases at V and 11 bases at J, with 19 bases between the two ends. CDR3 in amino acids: CASSPTGLPLSQHF. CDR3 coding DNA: TGTGCCAGCAGTCCCACGGGACTCCCCTTGTCCCAGCATTTT.

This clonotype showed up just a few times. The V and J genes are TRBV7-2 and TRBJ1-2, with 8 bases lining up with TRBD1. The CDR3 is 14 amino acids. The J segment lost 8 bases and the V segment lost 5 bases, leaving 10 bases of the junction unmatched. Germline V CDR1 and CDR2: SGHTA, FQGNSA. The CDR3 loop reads CASSPPGQGYGYTF. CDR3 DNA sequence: TGTGCCAGCAGCCCGCCCGGACAGGGTTACGGCTACACCTTC.

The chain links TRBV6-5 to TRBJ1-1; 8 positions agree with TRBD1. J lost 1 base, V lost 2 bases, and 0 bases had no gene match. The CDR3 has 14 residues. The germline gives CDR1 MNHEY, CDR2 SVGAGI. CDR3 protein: CASSYDRGNTEAFF. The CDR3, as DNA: TGTGCCAGCAGTTACGACAGGGGGAACACTGAAGCTTTCTTT.

CDR3 DNA sequence: TGTGCCAGCAGTCCCCGACAGGAGGTGCGGGCTTTCTTT. Amino acid sequence: CASSPRQEVRAFF. V usage is TRBV12-3 or TRBV12-4 and J usage is TRBJ1-1; a weak D match, TRBD1 (6 bases). V lost 5 bases, J lost 11 bases, and 18 bases lay in between. The CDR3 runs 13 residues.